This is a list of T cell receptor beta chains from one sample in a study of cytomegalovirus exposure and HLA in healthy donors. TCRdb keeps only in-frame clones here, not all; method: immunoSEQ multiplex PCR. Of hundreds of thousands of clones listed, approximately 83% were seen once; the top ten hold 1% to 1.5%. Sequences were obtained from PBMCs. All receptors derive from a woman aged 30 to 39 in good health and CMV-seropositive. Each CDR3 is given with its conserved first and last residue. D genes are given only for firm matches. The size field is filled for only some rows; it gives once, few, many or a size class.

D | size | J | V | CDR3 | DNA
NA | few | TRBJ1-2 | TRBV30 | CAWSRVTQDYTF | TGTGCCTGGAGTCGGGTAACTCAAGACTACACCTTC
NA | NA | TRBJ1-1 | TRBV10-1 | CASSESSILNTEAFF | TGCGCCAGCAGTGAGTCGAGTATTCTGAACACTGAAGCTTTCTTT
NA | NA | TRBJ2-7 | TRBV27 | CASRSQGSYEQYF | TGTGCCAGCAGATCACAGGGCTCCTACGAGCAGTACTTC
NA | NA | TRBJ1-2 | TRBV11-2 | CASSLGPMVYGYTF | TGTGCCAGCAGCTTAGGGCCGATGGTCTATGGCTACACCTTC
NA | NA | TRBJ2-1 | TRBV11-2 | CASSLELYNEQFF | TGTGCCAGCAGCTTAGAACTGTACAATGAGCAGTTCTTC
TRBD2 | NA | TRBJ2-1 | TRBV11-3 | CASSLGGDSYNEQFF | TGTGCCAGCAGCTTGGGAGGGGACTCCTACAATGAGCAGTTCTTC
TRBD1 | NA | TRBJ1-5 | TRBV18 | CASSPKQGEQPQHF | TGTGCCAGCTCACCGAAACAGGGGGAACAGCCCCAGCATTTT
NA | NA | TRBJ1-2 | TRBV7-9 | CASSLEPTRYGYTF | TGTGCCAGCAGCTTGGAGCCTACTCGATATGGCTACACCTTC
NA | NA | TRBJ1-1 | TRBV18 | CASSPREGATEAFF | TGTGCCAGCTCACCAAGAGAAGGGGCCACTGAAGCTTTCTTT
NA | many | TRBJ2-1 | TRBV7-9 | CASSLPLGGEFF | TGTGCCAGCAGCTTACCTCTTGGCGGGGAGTTCTTC
TRBD1 | NA | TRBJ2-2 | TRBV19 | CASRAQGDTGELFF | TGTGCCAGCAGAGCCCAGGGGGACACCGGGGAGCTGTTTTTT
TRBD1 | NA | TRBJ1-4 | TRBV19 | CASSIEQGRSNEKLFF | TGTGCCAGTAGTATCGAACAGGGGCGATCCAATGAAAAACTGTTTTTT
NA | NA | TRBJ1-2 | TRBV11-2 | CASSLYPDGGYTF | TGTGCCAGCAGCTTATACCCTGACGGGGGCTACACCTTC
NA | NA | TRBJ2-6 | TRBV11-3 | CASSAQQRSGANVLTF | TGTGCCAGCAGCGCCCAACAGAGATCTGGGGCCAACGTCCTGACTTTC
TRBD1 | NA | TRBJ2-7 | TRBV5-1 | CASSGGQGYEQYF | TGCGCCAGCAGCGGAGGACAGGGCTACGAGCAGTACTTC
TRBD1 | NA | TRBJ2-7 | TRBV19 | CASSITGQGVNEQYF | TGTGCCAGTAGTATAACGGGACAGGGAGTCAACGAGCAGTACTTC
NA | NA | TRBJ1-5 | TRBV10-3 | CAISESGSAGDQPQHF | TGTGCCATCAGTGAGTCCGGGTCGGCAGGGGATCAGCCCCAGCATTTT
NA | NA | TRBJ2-1 | TRBV5-1 | CATRAASSDEQFF | TGCGCCACCCGAGCGGCCTCGTCTGATGAGCAGTTCTTC
TRBD2 | NA | TRBJ2-7 | TRBV14 | CASSHLRGLAGPTSSYEQYF | TGTGCCAGCAGCCATCTACGCGGACTAGCGGGGCCAACGAGCTCCTACGAGCAGTACTTC
NA | NA | TRBJ1-1 | TRBV6-4 | CASSERVDGTEAFF | TGTGCCAGCAGTGAGAGGGTTGACGGCACTGAAGCTTTCTTT
NA | NA | TRBJ2-7 | TRBV7-9 | CASSLNLPFYEQYF | TGTGCCAGCAGCCTAAACTTACCTTTCTACGAGCAGTACTTC
TRBD1 | few | TRBJ1-5 | TRBV30 | CATGTEAQPQHF | TGTGCTACCGGGACAGAGGCTCAGCCCCAGCATTTT